This entry features one T cell receptor (beta chain) sequence. Its antigen is not known. Germline V gives CDR1 SGHVS, CDR2 FQNEAQ. V gave up 5 bases and J gave up 3 bases; unmatched junction bases: 7. The CDR3 covers 16 residues. This sample stems from a study of T cell responses to AZD1222 COVID-19 vaccine. Clones were sequenced by immunoSEQ multiplex PCR, and TCRdb holds only the in-frame ones, with some missing. The table shows more than 95,000 clones, with approximately 92% occurring only once. Pooling of second doses given at about 4 or about 12 weeks was done. Study findings and constraints: Repertoires were obtained solely post-peak T cell response. A rise in Spike-specific TCR breadth and depth followed two AZD1222 doses. Most donors were white British, females outnumbered males, and clonal diversity was possibly underestimated.

The sequences come from peripheral blood, collected 28 days after the second AZD1222 dose. The V and J genes are TRBV7-8 and TRBJ2-2; 9 bases agree with TRBD2. This receptor was obtained from an adult who received the AZD1222 COVID-19 vaccine. The CDR3 bases are TGTGCCAGCAGCCCGGGACTAGCAGTCGACACCGGGGAGCTGTTTTTT. This sequence encodes CASSPGLAVDTGELFF. Combining the CDR3 with reference TRBV7-8 and TRBJ2-2 gives the whole variable domain GAGVSQSPRYKVAKRGQDVALRCDPISGHVSLFWYQQALGQGPEFLTYFQNEAQLDKSGLPSDRFFAERPEGSVSTLKIQRTQQEDSAVYLCASSPGLAVDTGELFFGEGSRLTVL.